Listed here are 21 T cell receptor beta chains from one sample, sequenced in a study of blood T cell repertoires in COVID-19 (dated by TCRdb to the early 2020s). The protocol used for the library was the immunoSEQ multiplex PCR assay. Sourced from immuneACCESS, this table was stored by TCRdb with only in-frame sequences that have V and J called. A share of the clones is absent; for the studies checked, an unresolved V gene accounts for under half, and the remainder has no known explanation. The table for this sample lists approximately 150,000 clones; around four fifths of them were counted only once. The top ten hold over 7% of the sample. Source material: peripheral blood. The source is a woman of 80 years or more with COVID-19, enrolled during active disease.

This CDR3 is CASIPGGYTEAFF. Here the CDR3 DNA reads TGTGCCAGTATACCAGGGGGCTATACTGAAGCTTTCTTT. The chain combines TRBV19 with TRBJ1-1; TRBD1 agrees at 8 bases. Germline CDR1 is LNHDA and CDR2 is SQIVND (reference sequence). The V segment lost 7 bases and the J segment 5 bases; nucleotides outside the gene matches: 6. The CDR3 is made up of 13 amino acids.

The chain couples TRBV9 to TRBJ2-6; a possible D gene is TRBD1 (5 bases). Trimming shortened V by 1 base and J by 0 bases, and 11 bases separated the two germline ends. The CDR3 length is 17 residues. Germline V CDR1 and CDR2: SGDLS, YYNGEE. The CDR3 nucleotides are TGTGCCAGCAGCGTATCCGAGACAGTCTCTGGGGCCAACGTCCTGACTTTC. Translated: CASSVSETVSGANVLTF.

This chain joins TRBV7-3 and TRBJ1-5, with D possibly being TRBD1 (6 bases). Germline V gene sequence: CDR1 SGHTA, CDR2 FQGTGA. The CDR3 sequence is 13 residues long. Trimming took off 4 bases at V and 5 bases at J, with 9 bases between the two ends. CDR3 DNA sequence: TGTGCCAGCAGCTCCAGGGGTGATCAGCCCCAGCATTTT. Amino acid sequence: CASSSRGDQPQHF.

This clone was recorded a few times. The chain recombines TRBV27 with TRBJ2-7, with TRBD2 matching 8 bases. Germline CDR1 reads MNHEY; CDR2 reads SMNVEV (reference sequence). This CDR3 comprises 15 residues. The trim removed 1 base at V and 4 bases at J, leaving 6 bases unmatched. Written as DNA, the CDR3 is TGTGCCAGCAGTTTATTCGGGAGGGGGAGGTACGAGCAGTACTTC. Translation: CASSLFGRGRYEQYF.

The chain employs TRBV7-2 and TRBJ2-2; no firm D call. CDR3 length equals 14 residues. Germline V gene data show CDR1 as SGHTA and CDR2 as FQGNSA. Between the trimmed V and J ends, which lost 9 bases and 1 base, there was a span of 12 bases. The DNA for the CDR3 is TGTGCCAGTCCGGCGGCGGTGAACACCGGGGAGCTGTTTTTT. Protein: CASPAAVNTGELFF.

This chain uses TRBV6-1 with TRBJ1-1, with 7 bases aligning to TRBD1. The junction had 8 bases not matched to a gene; V was cut back by 2 bases and J by 5 bases. Germline CDR1 is MNHNS and CDR2 is SASEGT. CDR3 length: 15 residues. The chain's CDR3 is CASSERDRTPTEAFF. As DNA, the CDR3 is TGTGCCAGCAGTGAACGGGACAGAACCCCAACTGAAGCTTTCTTT.

V usage is TRBV5-1 and J usage is TRBJ2-7, with 8 bases identical to TRBD2. This CDR3 is built from 15 residues. CDR1 and CDR2 (germline): SGHRS, YFSETQ. The V segment lost 4 bases and the J segment 2 bases; nucleotides outside the gene matches: 8. DNA for the CDR3: TGCGCCAGCAGCCTGGGAGTAGCGGGACCCTACGAGCAGTACTTC. This gives the protein CASSLGVAGPYEQYF.

The J gene is TRBJ2-2, the V gene TRBV12-5; the D gene is possibly TRBD2 (6 bases). In germline, CDR1 is LGHNT, CDR2 FRNRAP. Trimming took 9 bases from V and 6 from J, leaving 11 bases between them. The CDR3 is 12 residues long. CDR3 sequence (DNA): TGTGCTAGCCGAAGGGAGGCCGGGGAGCTGTTTTTT. This encodes CASRREAGELFF.

V is TRBV5-5 and J is TRBJ1-6; D perhaps matches TRBD1 (5 bases). This CDR3 is built from 14 residues. Germline V lookup: CDR1 SGHKS, CDR2 YYEKEE (reference sequence). The V and J ends lost 4 bases and 1 base respectively, with 6 bases between them. The CDR3 protein is CASSQGSYNSPLHF. CDR3 DNA sequence: TGTGCCAGCAGCCAGGGTTCCTATAATTCACCCCTCCACTTT.

Only a few counts were recorded for this clone. The rearrangement joins TRBV6-6 to TRBJ1-5; weak D call: TRBD1 (6 bases). Trimming took 2 bases from V and 5 from J, leaving 13 bases between them. The CDR3 totals 15 residues. CDR1 is MNHNY, CDR2 SVGAGI, per germline (reference sequence). CDR3 DNA sequence: TGTGCCAGCAGTTACGTGCAGGGGAGCGATCAGCCCCAGCATTTT. This encodes CASSYVQGSDQPQHF.

In this sample, this clone turned up a few times. The chain uses TRBV18 and TRBJ2-5; TRBD2 is a possible D gene (7 bases). CDR1 is KGHSH and CDR2 is LQKENI in the germline V gene. V dropped 3 bases and J dropped 5 bases, with 10 bases sitting between them. The CDR3 runs 13 residues. CDR3 residues: CASSPGGQETQYF. CDR3 DNA sequence: TGTGCCAGCTCACCGGGGGGGCAGGAGACCCAGTACTTC.

The chain couples TRBV2 to TRBJ2-5; D unclear. The V end lost 5 bases, the J end lost 4 bases, and 5 bases lay between the germline ends. CDR1 is SNHLY and CDR2 is FYNNEI in the germline V gene. The CDR3 runs to 11 residues. CDR3 nucleotide sequence: TGTGCCAGCAGTACTCTAGAGACCCAGTACTTC. Protein product: CASSTLETQYF.

The chain uses TRBV2 and TRBJ2-1; D remains ambiguous. The germline CDR1 and CDR2 sequences are SNHLY and FYNNEI. Trimming cost V 5 bases and J 5 bases, with 16 bases left between them. The CDR3 sequence is 15 residues long. The chain's CDR3 is CASSYAGTTDNEQFF. DNA for the CDR3: TGTGCCAGCAGTTACGCAGGCACAACGGACAATGAGCAGTTCTTC.

This chain links TRBV3-1 (or the pseudogene TRBV3-2) with TRBJ2-6, with 7 bases identical to TRBD1. The germline CDR1 and CDR2 sequences are LGHDT and YNNKEL (reference sequence). V was clipped by 0 bases and J by 4 bases; unmatched bases: 6. The CDR3 has 17 amino acids. This CDR3 is CASSQDLTGPGANVLTF. DNA for the CDR3: TGTGCCAGCAGCCAAGACCTGACAGGGCCCGGGGCCAACGTCCTGACTTTC.

This chain links TRBV6-5 with TRBJ2-1; 8 bases are a match to TRBD1. CDR1 and CDR2 from the germline V gene are MNHEY and SVGAGI. The V segment lost 6 bases and the J segment 6 bases; nucleotides outside the gene matches: 10. The CDR3 extends over 15 amino acids. CDR3 sequence reads: CASRHRGVRGNEQFF. DNA for the CDR3: TGTGCCAGCAGGCACAGGGGGGTCCGGGGCAATGAGCAGTTCTTC.

V and J are TRBV6-1 and TRBJ2-3, with a possible D match to TRBD2 (7 bases). In germline, CDR1 is MNHNS, CDR2 SASEGT. CDR3 length: 16 residues. V was clipped by 3 bases and J by 4 bases, with 17 bases between them. The CDR3 is CASSEGAGDGADTQYF. The CDR3 nucleotides are TGTGCCAGCAGTGAGGGGGCGGGAGACGGGGCAGATACGCAGTATTTT.

The rearrangement uses TRBV6-5 and TRBJ2-2; TRBD2 matches at 7 bases. CDR1 and CDR2 from the germline V gene are MNHEY and SVGAGI. Trimming at V came to 8 bases and at J to 5 bases, leaving 5 bases not matched to a gene. This CDR3 contains 13 residues. CDR3 bases: TGTGCCAGCCACGCGGGAGTTACCGGGGAGCTGTTTTTT. It is translated as CASHAGVTGELFF.

The chain combines TRBV5-5 with TRBJ1-3; perhaps TRBD1 as D (6 bases). Germline CDR1 SGHKS, CDR2 YYEKEE (reference sequence). The CDR3 totals 15 residues. The ends were cut back, 3 bases at V and 0 bases at J, with 10 bases in the middle. The CDR3 sequence is CASSSLTGSGNTIYF. Written as DNA, the CDR3 is TGTGCCAGCAGCTCCCTGACAGGCTCTGGAAACACCATATATTTT.

This chain links TRBV7-9 with TRBJ1-4; D might be TRBD1 (5 bases). CDR1 and CDR2 from the germline V gene are SEHNR and FQNEAQ (reference sequence). Trimming removed 3 bases from V and 3 bases from J, with 11 bases in between. The CDR3 is made up of 15 amino acids. In DNA, the CDR3 is TGTGCCAGCAGCTTGGGCGGAGGGGCTAATGAAAAACTGTTTTTT. This codes for CASSLGGGANEKLFF.

V usage is TRBV5-1 and J usage is TRBJ2-1; 7 positions match TRBD1. CDR1 and CDR2 from the germline V gene are SGHRS and YFSETQ. V gave up 4 bases and J gave up 8 bases; unmatched junction bases: 6. The CDR3 length is 13 residues. CDR3 residues: CASSEGQMDEQFF. CDR3 coding DNA: TGCGCCAGCAGCGAGGGACAGATGGATGAGCAGTTCTTC.

The chain employs TRBV30 and TRBJ2-2, with D tentatively TRBD2 (6 bases). The germline V and J ends were trimmed by 8 bases and 3 bases, with 28 bases remaining between them. The CDR3 sequence is 18 residues long. In germline, CDR1 is GTSNPN, CDR2 SVGIG (reference sequence). The CDR3 loop reads CAGQHTLTGVGYTGELFF. Written as DNA, the CDR3 is TGTGCCGGACAACACACACTCACGGGAGTCGGTTACACCGGGGAGCTGTTTTTT.